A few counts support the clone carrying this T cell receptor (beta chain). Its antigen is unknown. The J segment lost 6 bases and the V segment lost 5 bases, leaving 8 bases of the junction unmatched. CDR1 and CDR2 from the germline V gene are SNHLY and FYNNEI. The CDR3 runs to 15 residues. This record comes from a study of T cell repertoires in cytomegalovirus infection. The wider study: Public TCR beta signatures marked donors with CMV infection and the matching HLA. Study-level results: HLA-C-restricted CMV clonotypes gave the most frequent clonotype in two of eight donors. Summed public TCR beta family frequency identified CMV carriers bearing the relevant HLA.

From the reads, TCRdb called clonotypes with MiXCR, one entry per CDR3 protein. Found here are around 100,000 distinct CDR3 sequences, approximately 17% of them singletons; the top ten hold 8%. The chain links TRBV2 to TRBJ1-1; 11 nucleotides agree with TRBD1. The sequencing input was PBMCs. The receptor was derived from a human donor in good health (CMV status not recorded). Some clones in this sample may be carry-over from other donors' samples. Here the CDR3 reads CASSRDRGKEAEAFF. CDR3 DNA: TGTGCCAGCAGTAGGGACAGGGGGAAGGAAGCTGAAGCTTTCTTT.